One sample yielded the 4 T cell receptor beta chains listed below, sequenced in a study of CD4 T cells in relation to SARS-CoV-2 and coronaviruses. The assay was immunoSEQ multiplex PCR, and TCRdb's table has in-frame clones only and misses some. This sample has 20,000 to 25,000 clones, with about 79% found just once. Unexposed donor CD4+ T cells date from about 2011-2018, before the COVID-19 pandemic. CD4+ T cells were isolated from the cells after less than 13 days of culture. Their specific antigens are unknown. The sequenced material came from CD4+ T cells from PBMCs, cultured in vitro. The receptors stem from a human donor in good health.

This clone showed up just a few times. The chain has TRBV9 and TRBJ2-7, with D perhaps matching TRBD1 or TRBD2 (5 bases each). The V and J ends lost 0 bases and 3 bases respectively, with 13 bases between them. CDR1 SGDLS and CDR2 YYNGEE come from the germline V gene. The CDR3 runs to 15 residues. In DNA form, the CDR3 reads TGTGCCAGCAGCGTAGGGGGCACGGGGTTCTACGAGCAGTACTTC. Translated, it gives CASSVGGTGFYEQYF.

The chain links TRBV7-3 to TRBJ2-1; TRBD1 agrees at 10 bases. The CDR3 runs 16 residues. Unmatched junction bases numbered 8, after V lost 5 bases and J lost 4 bases. The germline CDR1 and CDR2 sequences are SGHTA and FQGTGA. This CDR3 reads CASSQTGGVGYNEQFF. The CDR3 DNA follows: TGTGCCAGCAGCCAGACAGGGGGCGTAGGTTACAATGAGCAGTTCTTC. Drawing the rest from reference TRBV7-3 and TRBJ2-1, the complete variable domain is GAGVSQTPSNKVTEKGKYVELRCDPISGHTALYWYRQSLGQGPEFLIYFQGTGAADDSGLPNDRFFAVRPEGSVSTLKIQRTERGDSAVYLCASSQTGGVGYNEQFFGPGTRLTVL.

This sequence joins TRBV30 and TRBJ2-1, with unresolved D. Germline V gene lookup returns CDR1 GTSNPN and CDR2 SVGIG (reference sequence). The length of the CDR3 is 14 residues. V gave up 4 bases and J gave up 6 bases, with 16 bases separating them. For the CDR3, the DNA is TGTGCCTGGACAAGGTGGAAGGAAGGCAATGAGCAGTTCTTC. Its translation is CAWTRWKEGNEQFF. Variable domain in full (rest from reference TRBV30 and TRBJ2-1): SQTIHQWPATLVQPVGSPLSLECTVEGTSNPNLYWYRQAAGRGLQLLFYSVGIGQISSEVPQNLSASRPQDRQFILSSKKLLLSDSGFYLCAWTRWKEGNEQFFGPGTRLTVL.

The rearrangement links TRBV25-1 to TRBJ2-7; no firm D call. Trimming pared 5 bases from V and 3 bases from J, leaving 11 bases between. This CDR3 comprises 13 residues. CDR1 MGHDK and CDR2 SYGVNS come from the germline V gene. The DNA of the CDR3 is TGTGCCAGCAGTCGGCAGGAATTCTACGAGCAGTACTTC. It codes for CASSRQEFYEQYF.